These 17 T cell receptor beta chains originate from one sample sequenced in a study of T-cell memory formation after mild COVID-19. TCRdb fed the 5' RACE reads into MiXCR, producing one record per CDR3 protein. Among about 470,000 distinct CDR3 sequences listed, 20% to 25% were seen once. Sequences were obtained from PBMCs or a T cell subset sorted from them (not recorded which). These TCRs come from an adult woman who had mild COVID-19 (a few samples of this study predate the infection). Cell type and time point are not known.

V gene TRBV15 combines with J gene TRBJ2-3, with D maybe TRBD2 (5 bases). The CDR3 spans 16 residues. V lost 0 bases and J 4 bases, leaving 14 bases between the germline ends. CDR1 and CDR2 from the germline V gene are LNHNV and YYDKDF (reference sequence). As DNA, the CDR3 is TGTGCCACCAGCAGAGATTGGACCACCGGGGCAGATACGCAGTATTTT. Protein product: CATSRDWTTGADTQYF.

CDR3 DNA sequence: TGTGCCTGGAGTGTAGTAGGGGTAAGAGGAGAGACCCAGTACTTC. It translates to CAWSVVGVRGETQYF. The chain has TRBV30 and TRBJ2-5; D might be TRBD1 (5 bases). CDR3 size: 15 residues. V gave up 0 bases and J gave up 4 bases, with 15 bases separating them. CDR1 is GTSNPN and CDR2 is SVGIG in the germline V gene (reference sequence).

On this clonotype: At one end, the junction sequence differs from germline, possibly due to a read error. V is TRBV15 and J is TRBJ1-6; 7 nucleotides agree with TRBD1. The length of the CDR3 is 13 residues. Germline-derived CDR1 and CDR2 are LNHNV and YYDKDF (reference sequence). CDR3 loop: CATSRELRGQGVF. The CDR3 DNA follows: TGTGCCACCAGCAGAGAACTAAGAGGGCAGGGGGTTTTT.

This chain links TRBV15 with TRBJ2-1; 9 bases align to TRBD2. The CDR3 has 14 amino acids. The V segment lost 3 bases and the J segment 8 bases; nucleotides outside the gene matches: 5. CDR1 and CDR2 from the germline V gene are LNHNV and YYDKDF (reference sequence). The CDR3 is CATSRGGREDEQFF. For the CDR3, the DNA is TGTGCCACCAGCAGGGGCGGGAGGGAAGATGAGCAGTTCTTC.

This clonotype occurred a few times. V gene TRBV5-1 combines with J gene TRBJ1-1, with D maybe TRBD1 (6 bases). The germline V gene encodes CDR1 SGHRS and CDR2 YFSETQ. The CDR3 is 14 amino acids. V was pared by 4 bases and J by 2 bases, with 12 bases between. The CDR3 sequence is CASSQGGLNTEAFF. The DNA for the CDR3 is TGCGCCAGCAGCCAAGGGGGTTTAAACACTGAAGCTTTCTTT.

The V and J genes are TRBV7-8 and TRBJ2-5; maybe TRBD2 (7 bases). Trimming removed 1 base at V and 4 bases at J, with 16 bases between. Germline lookup yields CDR1 SGHVS and CDR2 FQNEAQ. The CDR3 contains 16 residues. The CDR3 loop is CASSLDGPGGPETQYF. The CDR3 DNA is TGTGCCAGCAGCTTAGATGGCCCGGGGGGCCCAGAGACCCAGTACTTC.

The genes are TRBV5-6 and TRBJ2-7; 10 nucleotides match TRBD2. V trimming: 4 bases; J trimming: 0 bases; junction bases outside the gene matches: 16. Germline values: CDR1 SGHDT, CDR2 YYEEEE. This CDR3 has 19 residues. In DNA form, the CDR3 reads TGTGCCAGCAGCCCCCCGCTAGCGGGAGAAGGGGTTAGCTCCTACGAGCAGTACTTC. It encodes CASSPPLAGEGVSSYEQYF.

The chain carries TRBV7-6 and TRBJ2-3; D not certain. Per germline, CDR1 SGHVS and CDR2 FNYEAQ. Trimming pared 5 bases from V and 0 bases from J, leaving 12 bases between. The CDR3 is made up of 15 amino acids. CDR3 sequence: CASSQPGSSTDTQYF. CDR3 DNA sequence: TGTGCCAGCAGCCAGCCGGGTTCGAGCACAGATACGCAGTATTTT. Variable domain in full (rest from reference TRBV7-6 and TRBJ2-3): GAGVSQSPRYKVTKRGQDVALRCDPISGHVSLYWYRQALGQGPEFLTYFNYEAQQDKSGLPNDRFSAERPEGSISTLTIQRTEQRDSAMYRCASSQPGSSTDTQYFGPGTRLTVL.

The chain is built from TRBV6-2 or TRBV6-3 and TRBJ2-3; D is uncertain. The ends were cut back, 6 bases at V and 6 bases at J, with 13 bases in the middle. The CDR3 is 13 amino acids. The V gene's germline CDR1 is MNHEY and CDR2 SVGEGT. DNA of the CDR3: TGTGCCAGCAGGGATTGGAGTTTGGATACGCAGTATTTT. Translating gives CASRDWSLDTQYF.

In DNA, the CDR3 is TGTGCCGCAAGCGACAGGGGGAATCAGCCCCAGCATTTT. Translated: CAASDRGNQPQHF. The chain couples TRBV12-3 or TRBV12-4 to TRBJ1-5, with TRBD1 identical over 9 bases. This CDR3 is 13 amino acids long. V gave up 11 bases and J gave up 4 bases; unmatched junction bases: 6.

This rearrangement joins TRBV6-2 or TRBV6-3 to TRBJ1-5; 8 bases are shared with TRBD1. The trim removed 6 bases at V and 5 bases at J, leaving 9 bases unmatched. Germline lookup yields CDR1 MNHEY and CDR2 SVGEGT. This CDR3 spans 15 amino acids. CDR3 loop: CASSPGQGNHQPQHF. CDR3 nucleotide sequence: TGTGCCAGCAGCCCCGGACAGGGAAACCATCAGCCCCAGCATTTT.

This chain uses TRBV5-1 with TRBJ2-2, with 7 bases aligning to TRBD2. Germline V CDR1 and CDR2: SGHRS, YFSETQ. This CDR3 spans 15 amino acids. V trimming: 0 bases; J trimming: 2 bases; junction bases outside the gene matches: 1. This chain's CDR3 is CASSLGDYNTGELFF. The CDR3 region has the DNA TGCGCCAGCAGCTTGGGGGACTACAACACCGGGGAGCTGTTTTTT.

Of note for this clonotype: One end of the junction fails to match germline, which may point to a read error. V usage is TRBV6-1 and J usage is TRBJ2-1; D might be TRBD2 (6 bases). There are 14 residues in the CDR3. Germline V gene lookup returns CDR1 MNHNS and CDR2 SASEGT. CDR3 DNA sequence: TGTGACAGCAGTCCGACTAGACGGAGCAATGAGCAGTTCTTC. Protein product: CDSSPTRRSNEQFF.

Ten or more counts support this clonotype. CDR3 bases: TGTGCCAGCAGCCCTCGGGGGGCGAATGAGCAGTTCTTC. Residues: CASSPRGANEQFF. This chain uses TRBV4-2 with TRBJ2-1; TRBD2 might be the D (7 bases). The CDR3 runs to 13 residues. V gave up 4 bases and J gave up 7 bases, with 11 bases separating them. Germline CDR1 and CDR2: LGHNA and YNFKEQ.

There are a few counts of this clonotype. The V and J genes are TRBV5-1 and TRBJ2-1; 8 nucleotides agree with TRBD1. Trimming cost V 3 bases and J 5 bases; bases outside gene matches: 10. The CDR3 consists of 16 residues. Per the germline V gene, CDR1 is SGHRS and CDR2 is YFSETQ. The CDR3 DNA is TGCGCCAGCAGCTACGGTCCCCTGGACAGGGACAATGAGCAGTTCTTC. Encoded protein: CASSYGPLDRDNEQFF.

This clonotype was observed once. The rearrangement joins TRBV7-9 to TRBJ1-4; D remains unclear. The germline V and J ends were trimmed by 3 bases and 5 bases, with 10 bases remaining between them. This CDR3 spans 14 amino acids. Germline V lookup: CDR1 SEHNR, CDR2 FQNEAQ (reference sequence). CDR3 sequence (DNA): TGTGCCAGCAGCTTGATGGACTACAATGAAAAACTGTTTTTT. Its protein is CASSLMDYNEKLFF.

The rearrangement links TRBV29-1 to TRBJ2-7; maybe TRBD1 (7 bases). Between the trimmed V and J ends, which lost 4 bases and 7 bases, there was a span of 20 bases. Looked up from germline, CDR1 is SQVTM and CDR2 is ANQGSEA. CDR3 length: 14 amino acids. The CDR3 bases are TGCAGCGTTGCTTACCAGGGGGGACCCTTAGAGCAGTACTTC. It is translated as CSVAYQGGPLEQYF.